This TCR beta chain was captured in a study of OX40 agonist ivuxolimab in advanced cancers. The V segment lost 11 bases and the J segment 6 bases; nucleotides outside the gene matches: 7. CDR1 MGHDK and CDR2 SYGVNS come from the germline V gene. This CDR3 contains 12 residues. Sequenced by immunoSEQ multiplex PCR; TCRdb stores in-frame clones only, minus some. The table includes around 110,000 clones, around 93% detected once. This chain links TRBV25-1 with TRBJ1-1; 9 positions agree with TRBD1. Sequencing was performed on CD4+ or CD8+ T cells sorted from blood, taken in a trial of the OX40 agonist ivuxolimab. The receptor was derived from an adult with an advanced solid tumor such as melanoma, head and neck, liver or kidney cancer. The CDR3 nucleotides are TGTGCCGCCGGGACAGGGAGTTCTGAAGCTTTCTTT. Protein product: CAAGTGSSEAFF.